These 5 T cell receptor beta chains came from one sample sequenced in a study of patients and donors after allogeneic stem cell transplantation (dated by TCRdb to between 2020 and 2021). The receptor library was made with RT-PCR. This sample was sequenced with a NextSeq 550. TCRdb reprocessing: public reads trimmed at Q25 with fastp, clones called with MiXCR, in-frame beta chains kept. Every CDR3 protein is listed once, alongside the most common genes and DNA of its rows. The sample has hundreds of thousands of distinct CDR3 sequences on record, under 20% of them singletons. Just over 7% of the sample belongs to the ten largest clones. The sample comprised blood, either unsorted or a sorted T cell fraction (not recorded which). These receptors all come from a human donor who was either an allogeneic HSCT recipient or a stem cell or donor lymphocyte infusion donor (not recorded which). It is not recorded whose cells these are; they may come from a transplant donor.

This clonotype has just a few counts. The chain is built from TRBV27 and TRBJ1-1, with no clear D. Germline V lookup: CDR1 MNHEY, CDR2 SMNVEV (reference sequence). This CDR3 region has 15 residues. V lost 2 bases and J lost 4, with 14 bases in between. The DNA for the CDR3 is TGTGCCAGCAGTTTAATTTTAAAAGGAGGCACTGAAGCTTTCTTT. This encodes CASSLILKGGTEAFF.

This clonotype was observed many times. The V call is TRBV4-1, the J call TRBJ2-2; D call uncertain. Germline V CDR1 and CDR2: MGHRA, YSYEKL. The CDR3 runs 12 residues. The ends were cut back, 1 base at V and 6 bases at J, with 3 bases in the middle. The CDR3 is CASSQVSGELFF. CDR3 nucleotides: TGCGCCAGCAGCCAAGTCTCCGGGGAGCTGTTTTTT.

This chain links TRBV11-2 with TRBJ2-5, with D uncertain. The CDR3 sequence is 15 residues long. Germline lookup yields CDR1 SGHAT and CDR2 FQNNGV. Trimming took off 5 bases at V and 4 bases at J, with 17 bases between the two ends. The CDR3 loop reads CASSLGFLGSETQYF. Written as DNA, the CDR3 is TGTGCCAGCAGCCTAGGCTTTCTAGGTTCAGAGACCCAGTACTTC.

This chain joins TRBV27 and TRBJ2-7; no clear D. V lost 5 bases, J lost 2 bases, and 13 bases lay in between. CDR1 and CDR2 (germline): MNHEY, SMNVEV (reference sequence). This CDR3 contains 14 residues. The CDR3 spells CASSPSDAPYEQYF. DNA for the CDR3: TGTGCCAGCAGTCCGTCTGATGCACCCTACGAGCAGTACTTC.

The V and J genes are TRBV6-1 and TRBJ1-1, with D possibly TRBD1 on 5 matching bases. The V and J ends lost 5 bases and 3 bases respectively, with 13 bases between them. The CDR3 totals 14 residues. Germline CDR1 MNHNS, CDR2 SASEGT. This chain's CDR3 is CASSRDAVDTEAFF. The DNA of the CDR3 is TGTGCCAGCAGTAGGGACGCCGTGGACACTGAAGCTTTCTTT.